This note documents a single T cell receptor (beta chain) sequence. PCR involved 60 Vbeta and 13 Jbeta primers. Profiling relied on immunoSEQ multiplex PCR, and the TCRdb table lists in-frame clones only, not all of them. Among about 160,000 clones listed, nearly 80% were seen once. The source of the sample is a study of cytomegalovirus exposure and HLA in healthy donors. The CDR3 has 14 residues. CDR1 is GTSNPN, CDR2 SVGIG, per germline (reference sequence). The ends were cut back, 3 bases at V and 2 bases at J, with 14 bases in the middle. This clonotype originated in a woman aged 45-65 years in good health and CMV-seropositive. The sequenced sample consisted of PBMCs. This sequence joins TRBV30 and TRBJ2-7; TRBD2 is a possible D gene (7 bases). The CDR3 DNA reads TGTGCCTGGAGGAGGGGGGGTCAAGCCTACGAGCAGTACTTC. As protein: CAWRRGGQAYEQYF.